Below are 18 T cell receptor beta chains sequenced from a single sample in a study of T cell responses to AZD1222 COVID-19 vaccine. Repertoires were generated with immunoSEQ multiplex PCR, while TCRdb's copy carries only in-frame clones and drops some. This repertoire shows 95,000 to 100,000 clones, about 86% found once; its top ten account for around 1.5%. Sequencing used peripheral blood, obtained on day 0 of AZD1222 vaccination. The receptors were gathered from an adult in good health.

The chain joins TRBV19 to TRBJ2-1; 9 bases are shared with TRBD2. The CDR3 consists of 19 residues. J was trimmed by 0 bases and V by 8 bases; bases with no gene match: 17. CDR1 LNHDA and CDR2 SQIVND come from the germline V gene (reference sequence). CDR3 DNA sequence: TGTGCCAGTTTCTATCGAAGCGGGAGGACACCCAACTCCTACAATGAGCAGTTCTTC. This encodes CASFYRSGRTPNSYNEQFF.

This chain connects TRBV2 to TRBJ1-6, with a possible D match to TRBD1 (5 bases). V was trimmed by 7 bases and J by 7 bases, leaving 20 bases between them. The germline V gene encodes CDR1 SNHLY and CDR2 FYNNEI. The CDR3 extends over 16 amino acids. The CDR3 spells CASTIKAGTGNSPLHF. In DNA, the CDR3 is TGTGCCAGCACGATTAAAGCCGGGACGGGCAATTCACCCCTCCACTTT.

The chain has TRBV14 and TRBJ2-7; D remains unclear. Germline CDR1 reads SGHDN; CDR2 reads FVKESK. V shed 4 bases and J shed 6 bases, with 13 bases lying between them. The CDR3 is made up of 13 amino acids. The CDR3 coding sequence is TGTGCCAGCAGCCGAGGATCCTTGATCGAGCAGTACTTC. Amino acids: CASSRGSLIEQYF.

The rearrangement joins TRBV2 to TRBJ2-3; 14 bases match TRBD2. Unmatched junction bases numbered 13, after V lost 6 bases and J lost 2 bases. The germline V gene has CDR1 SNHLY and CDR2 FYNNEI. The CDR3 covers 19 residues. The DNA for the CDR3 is TGTGCCAGCAGATATGGGACTAGCGGGAGTTTGGCCCTCACAGATACGCAGTATTTT. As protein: CASRYGTSGSLALTDTQYF.

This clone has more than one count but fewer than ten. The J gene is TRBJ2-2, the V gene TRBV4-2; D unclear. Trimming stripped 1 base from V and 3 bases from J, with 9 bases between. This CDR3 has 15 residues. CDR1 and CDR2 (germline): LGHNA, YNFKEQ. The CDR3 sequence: CASSQGSADTGELFF. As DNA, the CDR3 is TGTGCCAGCAGCCAAGGGTCAGCAGACACCGGGGAGCTGTTTTTT.

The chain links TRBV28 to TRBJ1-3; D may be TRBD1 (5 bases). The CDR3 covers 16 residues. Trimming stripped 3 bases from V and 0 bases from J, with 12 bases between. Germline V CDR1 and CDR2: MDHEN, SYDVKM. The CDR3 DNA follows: TGTGCCAGCAGTTTTCCCGGGGCTCGCTCTGGAAACACCATATATTTT. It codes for CASSFPGARSGNTIYF.

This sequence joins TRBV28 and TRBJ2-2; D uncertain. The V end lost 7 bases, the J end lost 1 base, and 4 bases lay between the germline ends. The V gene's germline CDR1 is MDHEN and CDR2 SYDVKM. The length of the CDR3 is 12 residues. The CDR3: CASKENTGELFF. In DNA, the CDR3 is TGTGCCAGCAAGGAGAACACCGGGGAGCTGTTTTTT.

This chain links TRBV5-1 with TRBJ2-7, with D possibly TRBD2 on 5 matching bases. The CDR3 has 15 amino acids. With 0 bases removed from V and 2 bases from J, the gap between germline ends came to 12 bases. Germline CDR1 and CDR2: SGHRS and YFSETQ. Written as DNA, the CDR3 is TGCGCCAGCAGCTTGGCAGCGGACGGGGCCTACGAGCAGTACTTC. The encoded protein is CASSLAADGAYEQYF.

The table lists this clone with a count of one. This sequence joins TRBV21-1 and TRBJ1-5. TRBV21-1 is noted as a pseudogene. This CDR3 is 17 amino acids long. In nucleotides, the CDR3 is TGTGCCAGCAGCAAAGGAGGAGGGATCCGGGGGAGTCAGCCCCAGCATTTT. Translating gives CASSKGGGIRGSQPQHF.

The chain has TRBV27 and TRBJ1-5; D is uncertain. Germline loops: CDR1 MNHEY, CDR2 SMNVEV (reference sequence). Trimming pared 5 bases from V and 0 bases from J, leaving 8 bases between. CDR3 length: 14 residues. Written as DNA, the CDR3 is TGTGCCAGCAGTGGGGAGTATAGCAATCAGCCCCAGCATTTT. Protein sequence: CASSGEYSNQPQHF.

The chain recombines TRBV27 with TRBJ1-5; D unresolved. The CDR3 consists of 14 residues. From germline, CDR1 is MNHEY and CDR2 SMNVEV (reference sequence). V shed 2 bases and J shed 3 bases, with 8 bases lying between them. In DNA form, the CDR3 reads TGTGCCAGCAGTTTAATGGGTTACAATCAGCCCCAGCATTTT. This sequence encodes CASSLMGYNQPQHF.

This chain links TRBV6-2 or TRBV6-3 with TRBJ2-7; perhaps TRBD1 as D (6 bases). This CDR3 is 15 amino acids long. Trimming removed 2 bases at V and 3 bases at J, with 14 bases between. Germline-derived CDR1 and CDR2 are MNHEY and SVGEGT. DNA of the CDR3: TGTGCCAGCAGTTACGGACAGTGGCGCCTCTACGAGCAGTACTTC. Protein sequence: CASSYGQWRLYEQYF.

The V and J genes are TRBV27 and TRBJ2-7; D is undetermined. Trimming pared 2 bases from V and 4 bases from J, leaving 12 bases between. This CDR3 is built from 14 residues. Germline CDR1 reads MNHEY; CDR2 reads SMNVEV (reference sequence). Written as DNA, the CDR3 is TGTGCCAGCAGTTTAAGCTCCTCCAGTTACGAGCAGTACTTC. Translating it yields CASSLSSSSYEQYF.

CDR3 protein: CASSRALAGNQPQHF. The CDR3 nucleotides are TGTGCCAGCAGTCGGGCCCTGGCGGGCAATCAGCCCCAGCATTTT. The V and J genes are TRBV6-2 or TRBV6-3 and TRBJ1-5, with unresolved D. The CDR3 is made up of 15 amino acids. Germline CDR1 MNHEY, CDR2 SVGEGT. Trimming took 5 bases from V and 2 from J, leaving 13 bases between them.

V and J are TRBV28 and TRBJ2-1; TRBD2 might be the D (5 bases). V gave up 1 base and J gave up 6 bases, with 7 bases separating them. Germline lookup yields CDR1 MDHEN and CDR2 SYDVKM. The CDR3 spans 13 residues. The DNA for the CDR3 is TGTGCCAGCAGTTTATTTAGCGCCAATGAGCAGTTCTTC. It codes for CASSLFSANEQFF.

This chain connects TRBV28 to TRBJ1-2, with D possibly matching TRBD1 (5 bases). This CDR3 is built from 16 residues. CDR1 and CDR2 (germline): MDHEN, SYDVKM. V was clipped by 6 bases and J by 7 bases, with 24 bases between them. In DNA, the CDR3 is TGTGCCAGCAGCCTTGCTCGTGGAGGGGCTATCCGTGGCTACACCTTC. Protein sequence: CASSLARGGAIRGYTF.

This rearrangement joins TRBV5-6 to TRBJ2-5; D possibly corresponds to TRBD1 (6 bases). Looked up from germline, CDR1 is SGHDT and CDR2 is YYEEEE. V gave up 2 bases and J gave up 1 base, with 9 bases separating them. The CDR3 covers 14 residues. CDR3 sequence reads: CASSFGQIQETQYF. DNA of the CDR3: TGTGCCAGCAGCTTCGGACAGATCCAAGAGACCCAGTACTTC. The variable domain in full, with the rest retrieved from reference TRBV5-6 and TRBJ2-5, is DAGVTQSPTHLIKTRGQQVTLRCSPKSGHDTVSWYQQALGQGPQFIFQYYEEEERQRGNFPDRFSGHQFPNYSSELNVNALLLGDSALYLCASSFGQIQETQYFGPGTRLLVL.

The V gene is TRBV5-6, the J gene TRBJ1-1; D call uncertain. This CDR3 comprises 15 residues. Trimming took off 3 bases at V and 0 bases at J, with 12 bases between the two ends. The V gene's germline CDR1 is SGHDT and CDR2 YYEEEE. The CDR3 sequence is CASSSLERVNTEAFF. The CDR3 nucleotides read TGTGCCAGCAGCTCCTTAGAACGGGTGAACACTGAAGCTTTCTTT.